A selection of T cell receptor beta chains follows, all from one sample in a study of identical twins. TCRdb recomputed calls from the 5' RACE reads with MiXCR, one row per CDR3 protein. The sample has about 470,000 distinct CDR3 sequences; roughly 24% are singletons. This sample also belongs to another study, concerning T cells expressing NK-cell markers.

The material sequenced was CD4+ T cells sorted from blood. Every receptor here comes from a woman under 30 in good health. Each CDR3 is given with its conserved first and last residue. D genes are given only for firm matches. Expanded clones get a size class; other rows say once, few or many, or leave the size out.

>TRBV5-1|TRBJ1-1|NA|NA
TGCGCCAGCAGGGGGGATTTGAACACTGAAGCTTTCTTT
CASRGDLNTEAFF
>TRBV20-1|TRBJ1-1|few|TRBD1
TGCAGTGCTAGGGACAGGGGGGCTTTCTTT
CSARDRGAFF
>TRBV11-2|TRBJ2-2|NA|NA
TGTGCCAGCAGGACGTTAGTAAGAATTCTAAGCGGTGCGAACACCGGGGAGCTGTTTTTT
CASRTLVRILSGANTGELFF
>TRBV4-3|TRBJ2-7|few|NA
TGCGCCAGCAGCCAAGCCTGGGACCCAGGATTCGAGCAGTACTTC
CASSQAWDPGFEQYF
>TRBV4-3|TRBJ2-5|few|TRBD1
TGCGCCAGCAGCCGCACAATAGGGGGCGAGGAGACCCAGTACTTC
CASSRTIGGEETQYF
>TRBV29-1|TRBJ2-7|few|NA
TGCAGCGTTAAAGTGACCTACGAGCAGTACTTC
CSVKVTYEQYF
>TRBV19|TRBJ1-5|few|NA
TGTGCCAGTAGAAAAACAGGGCTATATGATCAGCCCCAGCATTTT
CASRKTGLYDQPQHF
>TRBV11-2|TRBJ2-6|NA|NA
TGTGCCAGCAGCAACCGGGGCTTGGGGGCCAACGTCCTGACTTTC
CASSNRGLGANVLTF
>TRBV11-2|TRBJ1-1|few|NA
TGTGCCAGCAGCTTAGATCTAATCACCGGTGATGAAGCTTTCTTT
CASSLDLITGDEAFF
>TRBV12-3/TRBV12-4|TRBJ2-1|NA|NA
TGTGCCAGCAGTTTAGGTACAGCCCATGAGCAGTTCTTC
CASSLGTAHEQFF
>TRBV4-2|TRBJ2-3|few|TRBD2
TGTGCCAGCAGCCCGCGGACTAGCGGGGGGGCTACAGATACGCAGTATTTT
CASSPRTSGGATDTQYF
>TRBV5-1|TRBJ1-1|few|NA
TGCGCCAGCAGCCCCACGGGTCACACTGAAGCTTTCTTT
CASSPTGHTEAFF
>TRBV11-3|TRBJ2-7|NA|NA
TGTGCCAGCAGTCCACCCAGTTTTTCCTACGAGCAGTACTTC
CASSPPSFSYEQYF
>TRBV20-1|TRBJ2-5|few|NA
TGCAGTGCTAGAGATCGGGGGGCCGGATTTAAGACCCAGTACTTC
CSARDRGAGFKTQYF
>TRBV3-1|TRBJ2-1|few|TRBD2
TGTGCCAGCAGCGTAGCGGGGGGCCCTTGGAATGAGCAGTTCTTC
CASSVAGGPWNEQFF
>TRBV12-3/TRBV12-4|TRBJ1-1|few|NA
TGTGCCAGCAGCCTGGCCGCTGAAGCTTTCTTT
CASSLAAEAFF
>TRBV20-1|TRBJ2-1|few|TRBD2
TGCAGTGCTAGAGATCGACTAGCGGGGTACTACAATGAGCAGTTCTTC
CSARDRLAGYYNEQFF
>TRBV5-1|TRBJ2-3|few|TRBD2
TGCGCCAGCAGCTTGCTGACTAGCGCCAGCACAGATACGCAGTATTTT
CASSLLTSASTDTQYF
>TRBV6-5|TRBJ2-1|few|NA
TGTGCCAGCAGTTACCCCACGCCCAATGAGCAGTTCTTC
CASSYPTPNEQFF
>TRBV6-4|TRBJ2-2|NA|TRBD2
TGTGCCAGCAGCGGTGGGACTAGCGGCACCGGGGAGCTGTTTTTT
CASSGGTSGTGELFF
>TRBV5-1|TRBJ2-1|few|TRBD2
TGCGCCAGCAGCTTGGTTAGCGGGGCGGGGAGCTCCTACAATGAGCAGTTCTTC
CASSLVSGAGSSYNEQFF
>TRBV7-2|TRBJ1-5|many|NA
TGTGCCAGCAGCTTAGGCCCACAGAATCAGCCCCAGCATTTT
CASSLGPQNQPQHF
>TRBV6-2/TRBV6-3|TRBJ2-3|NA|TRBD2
TGTGCCAGCAGTTACCGGGGGGGGGCCCGGCCGGATACGCAGTATTTT
CASSYRGGARPDTQYF
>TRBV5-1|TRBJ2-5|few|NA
TGCGCCAGCAGCTATGAGGACGAAAAAGAGACCCAGTACTTC
CASSYEDEKETQYF
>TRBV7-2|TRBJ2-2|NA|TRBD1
TGTGCCAGCGAAGAAAATCAGGGGGCAGGGGGGGAGCTGTTTTTT
CASEENQGAGGELFF
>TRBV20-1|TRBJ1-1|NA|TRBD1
TGCAGTGCTAGAGGGGGGACAGTGGCTTTCTTT
CSARGGTVAFF
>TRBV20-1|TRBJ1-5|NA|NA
TGCAGTGCTAGAAACGGGGGGAGAAATCAGCCCCAGCATTTT
CSARNGGRNQPQHF
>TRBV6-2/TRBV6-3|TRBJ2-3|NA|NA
TGTGCCAGCAGTTACTCGGTGGGAGACCACACAGATACGCAGTATTTT
CASSYSVGDHTDTQYF
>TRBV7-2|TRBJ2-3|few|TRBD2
TGTGCCAGCAGCCAGATAGCGGGAGGGCCAACAGATACGCAGTATTTT
CASSQIAGGPTDTQYF
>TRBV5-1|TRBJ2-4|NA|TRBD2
TGCGCCAGCAGCTCGACTAGCGGGGGGAACATTCAGTACTTC
CASSSTSGGNIQYF
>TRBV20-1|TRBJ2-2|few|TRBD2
TGCAGTGCTCCTAGCGGGGGCCCGAACACCGGGGAGCTGTTTTTT
CSAPSGGPNTGELFF
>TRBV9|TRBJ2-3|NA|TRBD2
TGTGCCAGCAGCGTAGTCCTAGCGGGTCCCACAGATACGCAGTATTTT
CASSVVLAGPTDTQYF
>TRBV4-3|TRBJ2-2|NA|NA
TGCGCCAGCAGCCAAGTGAGCCGGGGAAGAACCGGGGAGCTGTTTTTT
CASSQVSRGRTGELFF
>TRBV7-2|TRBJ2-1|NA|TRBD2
TGTGCCAGCAGCTCCCTTTGGACTAGCGGGAGGGCCGCTGAGCAGTTCTTC
CASSSLWTSGRAAEQFF
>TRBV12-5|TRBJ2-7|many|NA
TGTGCTAGTGGTTTGCTAGTGGAGACCCCGCAGTACTTC
CASGLLVETPQYF
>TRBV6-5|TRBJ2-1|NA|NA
TGTGCCAGCAGTTATCTTGACACACGTGAGCAGTTCTTC
CASSYLDTREQFF
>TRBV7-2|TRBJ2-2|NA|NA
TGTGCCAGCAGCTTTACCAGGGAGGCCGGGGAGCTGTTTTTT
CASSFTREAGELFF
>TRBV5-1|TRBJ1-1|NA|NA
TGCGCCAGCAGCCTCGACCCGACGGGCACTGAAGCTTTCTTT
CASSLDPTGTEAFF
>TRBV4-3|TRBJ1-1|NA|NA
TGCGCCAGCAGCCAAGATCACTACCTCAGCACTGAAGCTTTCTTT
CASSQDHYLSTEAFF
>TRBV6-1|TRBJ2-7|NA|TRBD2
TGTGCCAGCAGGGGACTAGCGGGGGCGCCCTCCTACGAGCAGTACTTC
CASRGLAGAPSYEQYF
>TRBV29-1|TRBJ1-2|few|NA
TGCAGCGTTGATGAGGGTGGCTATGGCTACACCTTC
CSVDEGGYGYTF
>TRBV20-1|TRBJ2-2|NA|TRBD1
TGCAGTGCTAGCGCCGGGACAGCGAACACCGGGGAGCTGTTTTTT
CSASAGTANTGELFF
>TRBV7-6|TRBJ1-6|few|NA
TGTGCCAGCAGCTTAGCGGTCAATTCACCCCTCCACTTT
CASSLAVNSPLHF
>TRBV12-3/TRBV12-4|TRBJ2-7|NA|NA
TGTGCCAGCCAACAAACAGCCGGGGCCTACGAGCAGTACTTC
CASQQTAGAYEQYF
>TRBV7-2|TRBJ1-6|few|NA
TGTGCCAGCAGCTTATCGACAGTCCGGTCACCCCTCCACTTT
CASSLSTVRSPLHF
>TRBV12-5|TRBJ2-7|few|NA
TGTGCTAGTGGTTTTTCAGGGACCTACGAGCAGTACTTC
CASGFSGTYEQYF
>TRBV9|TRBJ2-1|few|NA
TGTGCCAGCAGCCCACCTCGCCCCTACAATGAGCAGTTCTTC
CASSPPRPYNEQFF
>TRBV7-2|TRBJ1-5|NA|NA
TGTGCCAGCAGCTTAATTGGGGGATCGAGGGGCAATCAGCCCCAGCATTTT
CASSLIGGSRGNQPQHF
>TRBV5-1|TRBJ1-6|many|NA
TGCGCCAGCAGCTTGGATGGGGGCGCGGGTGGCTCACCCCTCCACTTT
CASSLDGGAGGSPLHF
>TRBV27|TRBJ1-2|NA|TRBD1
TGTGCCAGCAGTTTAAAGGGACAGGGGGCCTCGTATGGCTACACCTTC
CASSLKGQGASYGYTF
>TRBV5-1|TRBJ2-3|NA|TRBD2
TGCGCCAGCAGCGGGACTAGCGGGACAGATACGCAGTATTTT
CASSGTSGTDTQYF
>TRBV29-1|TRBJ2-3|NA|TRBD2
TGCAGCGTTGAGGGCGGGAGAGGGGCAGATACGCAGTATTTT
CSVEGGRGADTQYF
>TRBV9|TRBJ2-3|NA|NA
TGTGCCAGCAGTGCAGACTTGGGCACAGATACGCAGTATTTT
CASSADLGTDTQYF
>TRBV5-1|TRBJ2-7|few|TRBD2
TGCGCCAGCAGCCCTGCTAGCGGGACTTACGAGCAGTACTTC
CASSPASGTYEQYF
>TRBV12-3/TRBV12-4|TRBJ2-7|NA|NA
TGTGCCAGCAGTTTATCGGCCGGTGCGTACGAGCAGTACTTC
CASSLSAGAYEQYF